The 26 T cell receptor beta chains in this list originate from one sample, sequenced in a study of CD8 T cells in Susac syndrome. An amount of RNA that ranged from 0.5 to 1 ug was reverse transcribed with random hexamers. TCRdb analysed the immunoSEQ multiplex PCR reads with MiXCR anew, one entry per CDR3 protein. The data show 150,000 to 200,000 distinct CDR3 sequences, with under 95% seen just once and more than 0.08% held by the top ten. Sequenced: CD4+ T cells from PBMCs. The receptors here all came from a human donor with multiple sclerosis.

The V and J genes are TRBV6-2 or TRBV6-3 and TRBJ2-2; TRBD1 might be the D (5 bases). Trimming cost V 8 bases and J 4 bases, with 11 bases left between them. The CDR3 runs to 13 residues. CDR1 MNHEY and CDR2 SVGEGT come from the germline V gene. In nucleotides, the CDR3 is TGTGCCAGCGGCCGGACATCCACCGGGGAGCTGTTTTTT. Protein product: CASGRTSTGELFF.

The V call is TRBV3-1, the J call TRBJ1-2; D remains unclear. Germline V gene sequence: CDR1 LGHDT, CDR2 YNNKEL (reference sequence). CDR3 length: 13 amino acids. Trimming cost V 0 bases and J 4 bases, with 6 bases left between them. The CDR3 here is CASSQDAPYGYTF. For the CDR3, the DNA is TGTGCCAGCAGCCAAGATGCCCCCTATGGCTACACCTTC.

The chain employs TRBV7-2 and TRBJ2-1; D unclear. Germline V gives CDR1 SGHTA, CDR2 FQGNSA. This CDR3 is 14 amino acids long. Trimming took 0 bases from V and 2 from J, leaving 5 bases between them. The CDR3: CASSLAPPYNEQFF. DNA for the CDR3: TGTGCCAGCAGCTTAGCTCCCCCCTACAATGAGCAGTTCTTC.

The chain employs TRBV2 and TRBJ2-6; unclear D gene. The CDR3 runs 15 residues. V was trimmed by 5 bases and J by 0 bases, leaving 8 bases between them. Germline assignment: CDR1 SNHLY and CDR2 FYNNEI. This CDR3 is CASSSHNSGANVLTF. For the CDR3, the DNA is TGTGCCAGCAGTAGTCACAACTCTGGGGCCAACGTCCTGACTTTC.

The chain links TRBV5-1 to TRBJ2-7; tentatively, D is TRBD2 (5 bases). Germline V CDR1 and CDR2: SGHRS, YFSETQ. Trimming cost V 0 bases and J 3 bases, with 10 bases left between them. The CDR3 has 14 residues. The CDR3: CASSLVPGSYEQYF. CDR3 DNA: TGCGCCAGCAGCTTGGTTCCGGGGAGCTACGAGCAGTACTTC.

This chain joins TRBV5-4 and TRBJ2-3, with 16 bases that match TRBD2. Germline V lookup: CDR1 SGHNT, CDR2 YYREEE (reference sequence). V was clipped by 4 bases and J by 0 bases; unmatched bases: 11. The CDR3 consists of 20 residues. The CDR3 DNA reads TGTGCCAGCAGCGGAGCGGGACTAGCGGGAGGGAGTCCTAGCACAGATACGCAGTATTTT. Amino acid sequence: CASSGAGLAGGSPSTDTQYF.

The chain is built from TRBV6-2 or TRBV6-3 and TRBJ2-5; D remains ambiguous. This CDR3 spans 16 amino acids. Germline V gene data show CDR1 as MNHEY and CDR2 as SVGEGT. Trimming took 4 bases from V and 4 from J, leaving 19 bases between them. In DNA, the CDR3 is TGTGCCAGCAGTTCAAGACCCCGGTTGGATGGAGAGACCCAGTACTTC. This gives the protein CASSSRPRLDGETQYF.

The rearrangement links TRBV9 to TRBJ1-3; possible D gene TRBD1, 5 bases. Germline V gene data show CDR1 as SGDLS and CDR2 as YYNGEE. The CDR3 is 15 amino acids. V shed 4 bases and J shed 2 bases, with 13 bases lying between them. CDR3 in amino acids: CASSPERGAGNTIYF. DNA for the CDR3: TGTGCCAGCAGCCCCGAAAGAGGGGCTGGAAACACCATATATTTT.

The V and J genes are TRBV5-4 and TRBJ1-1, with 9 bases aligning to TRBD1. There are 16 residues in the CDR3. The germline gives CDR1 SGHNT, CDR2 YYREEE (reference sequence). The junction had 9 bases not matched to a gene; V was cut back by 0 bases and J by 6 bases. Here the CDR3 reads CASSLDPTGGRSEAFF. The CDR3, as DNA: TGTGCCAGCAGCTTGGATCCGACAGGGGGAAGGTCTGAAGCTTTCTTT.

CDR3 sequence (DNA): TGTGCCAGTACTTCCGGGACATTGAACACTGAAGCTTTCTTT. Encoded protein: CASTSGTLNTEAFF. This sequence joins TRBV7-9 and TRBJ1-1, with D perhaps matching TRBD1 (6 bases). V was clipped by 9 bases and J by 0 bases, with 14 bases between them. Germline V CDR1 and CDR2: SEHNR, FQNEAQ (reference sequence). The CDR3 is 14 amino acids.

The V call is TRBV5-1, the J call TRBJ2-3; D ambiguous. Germline CDR1 and CDR2: SGHRS and YFSETQ. The CDR3 is made up of 11 amino acids. V shed 2 bases and J shed 8 bases, with 6 bases lying between them. The chain's CDR3 is CASSFFGTQYF. CDR3 in DNA: TGCGCCAGCAGCTTCTTCGGTACGCAGTATTTT.

This clonotype was detected only a few times. One end of the junction does not line up with germline, which may come from a read error. V gene TRBV6-1 combines with J gene TRBJ2-1; D possibly matches TRBD1 or TRBD2 (5 bases each). The V gene's germline CDR1 is MNHNS and CDR2 SASEGT. This CDR3 has 12 residues. The DNA for the CDR3 is TGTGCCAGCAGTACTCCCGGGACCCCTCAGGTCTTC. It encodes CASSTPGTPQVF.

The V call is TRBV5-6, the J call TRBJ2-5; D possibly matches TRBD1 or TRBD2 (5 bases each). The CDR3 covers 13 residues. V shed 1 base and J shed 7 bases, with 11 bases lying between them. Germline CDR1 reads SGHDT; CDR2 reads YYEEEE. The CDR3 spells CASSLMGVVTQYF. CDR3 coding DNA: TGTGCCAGCAGCTTGATGGGGGTAGTGACCCAGTACTTC.

The chain is built from TRBV7-9 and TRBJ1-2; D is perhaps TRBD1 (5 bases). V dropped 5 bases and J dropped 8 bases, with 15 bases sitting between them. The germline CDR1 and CDR2 sequences are SEHNR and FQNEAQ (reference sequence). There are 13 residues in the CDR3. CDR3 sequence reads: CASSPDIFAGYTF. The CDR3 nucleotides read TGTGCCAGCAGCCCGGACATTTTCGCCGGCTACACCTTC.

The chain recombines TRBV15 with TRBJ1-1; tentative D call: TRBD1 (5 bases). V lost 0 bases to trimming and J lost 6 bases, with 14 bases between them. CDR1 and CDR2 (germline): LNHNV, YYDKDF (reference sequence). The CDR3 spans 15 residues. The DNA of the CDR3 is TGTGCCACCAGCAGAGATTCTGGGACTAGTGCTGAAGCTTTCTTT. Amino acids: CATSRDSGTSAEAFF.

The V gene is TRBV3-1, the J gene TRBJ1-4, with a tentative D call TRBD1 (5 bases). Germline V gene lookup returns CDR1 LGHDT and CDR2 YNNKEL (reference sequence). V was cut by 5 bases and J by 4 bases, with 8 bases left in between. This CDR3 is 13 amino acids long. CDR3 loop: CASSDSNNEKLFF. For the CDR3, the DNA is TGTGCCAGCAGCGACAGCAATAATGAAAAACTGTTTTTT.

The genes are TRBV5-1 and TRBJ2-3; the match to TRBD2 covers 11 bases. The CDR3 totals 17 residues. Germline values: CDR1 SGHRS, CDR2 YFSETQ. V gave up 4 bases and J gave up 5 bases; unmatched junction bases: 12. CDR3 in DNA: TGCGCCAGCAGCCCAGACTATAGCGGGAGGGCCAGAGATACGCAGTATTTT. Amino acid sequence: CASSPDYSGRARDTQYF.

The chain recombines TRBV5-1 with TRBJ2-3; 8 positions match TRBD2. CDR3 length: 16 amino acids. Germline CDR1 SGHRS, CDR2 YFSETQ. V lost 3 bases to trimming and J lost 6 bases; unmatched junction nucleotides: 12. This CDR3 is CASSSSGTSSSDTQYF. The CDR3 DNA follows: TGCGCCAGCAGCTCGTCCGGGACTAGTTCGTCGGATACGCAGTATTTT.

The rearrangement links TRBV6-2 or TRBV6-3 to TRBJ2-7; possibly TRBD2 for D (5 bases). CDR1 is MNHEY and CDR2 is SVGEGT in the germline V gene. V lost 5 bases, J lost 1 base, and 15 bases lay in between. This CDR3 region has 15 residues. CDR3: CASSAPMDSSYEQYF. CDR3 bases: TGTGCCAGCAGTGCCCCCATGGACTCATCCTACGAGCAGTACTTC.

The V call is TRBV14, the J call TRBJ1-4, with 7 bases aligning to TRBD1. Unmatched junction bases numbered 5, after V lost 4 bases and J lost 0 bases. Germline CDR1 is SGHDN and CDR2 is FVKESK. The CDR3 runs to 16 residues. In DNA form, the CDR3 reads TGTGCCAGCAGCCCATACAGGGGTGCAACTAATGAAAAACTGTTTTTT. Translation: CASSPYRGATNEKLFF.

The chain has TRBV28 and TRBJ2-5; 9 nucleotides agree with TRBD1. The germline CDR1 and CDR2 sequences are MDHEN and SYDVKM. J lost 5 bases, V lost 5 bases, and 9 bases had no gene match. This CDR3 has 15 amino acids. This CDR3 reads CASSPGTGRKETQYF. CDR3 nucleotides: TGTGCCAGCAGTCCCGGGACAGGGCGGAAGGAGACCCAGTACTTC.

The chain joins TRBV20-1 to TRBJ2-1; 15 nucleotides agree with TRBD2. Germline V lookup: CDR1 DFQATT, CDR2 SNEGSKA (reference sequence). This CDR3 is built from 13 residues. V lost 6 bases to trimming and J lost 7 bases; unmatched junction nucleotides: 1. The CDR3 loop is CSAGLAGGNEQFF. CDR3 bases: TGCAGTGCGGGACTAGCGGGAGGAAATGAGCAGTTCTTC.

This clonotype was detected once. The chain combines TRBV20-1 with TRBJ1-5; D may be TRBD1 (5 bases). With 3 bases removed from V and 11 bases from J, the gap between germline ends came to 20 bases. The CDR3 is made up of 14 amino acids. Germline values: CDR1 DFQATT, CDR2 SNEGSKA (reference sequence). The CDR3 sequence is CSARRDRANQAQHF. DNA for the CDR3: TGCAGTGCTAGGCGGGACCGGGCGAATCAAGCCCAGCATTTT.

The J gene is TRBJ1-1, the V gene TRBV9; D remains ambiguous. Trimming removed 7 bases at V and 0 bases at J, with 10 bases between. CDR3 size: 13 residues. The germline CDR1 and CDR2 sequences are SGDLS and YYNGEE. The CDR3: CASGTFVNTEAFF. DNA of the CDR3: TGTGCCAGCGGCACCTTTGTGAACACTGAAGCTTTCTTT. Filled out from reference TRBV9 and TRBJ1-1, the complete variable domain reads DSGVTQTPKHLITATGQRVTLRCSPRSGDLSVYWYQQSLDQGLQFLIQYYNGEERAKGNILERFSAQQFPDLHSELNLSSLELGDSALYFCASGTFVNTEAFFGQGTRLTVV.

The chain is built from TRBV3-1 and TRBJ2-1; 8 nucleotides line up with TRBD2. Germline lookup yields CDR1 LGHDT and CDR2 YNNKEL (reference sequence). This CDR3 has 16 amino acids. Trimming at V came to 4 bases and at J to 9 bases, leaving 14 bases not matched to a gene. As DNA, the CDR3 is TGTGCCAGCAGCCGAGGACTAAGCGGGAGCATGGTTGAGCAGTTCTTC. This translates into CASSRGLSGSMVEQFF.

This chain uses TRBV28 with TRBJ1-2, with 7 bases matching TRBD1. Trimming removed 4 bases from V and 3 bases from J; junction bases left unmatched: 5. This CDR3 has 14 amino acids. Germline CDR1 is MDHEN and CDR2 is SYDVKM. CDR3 nucleotides: TGTGCCAGCAGTTCGACGACAGGGCACTATGGCTACACCTTC. Encoded protein: CASSSTTGHYGYTF.